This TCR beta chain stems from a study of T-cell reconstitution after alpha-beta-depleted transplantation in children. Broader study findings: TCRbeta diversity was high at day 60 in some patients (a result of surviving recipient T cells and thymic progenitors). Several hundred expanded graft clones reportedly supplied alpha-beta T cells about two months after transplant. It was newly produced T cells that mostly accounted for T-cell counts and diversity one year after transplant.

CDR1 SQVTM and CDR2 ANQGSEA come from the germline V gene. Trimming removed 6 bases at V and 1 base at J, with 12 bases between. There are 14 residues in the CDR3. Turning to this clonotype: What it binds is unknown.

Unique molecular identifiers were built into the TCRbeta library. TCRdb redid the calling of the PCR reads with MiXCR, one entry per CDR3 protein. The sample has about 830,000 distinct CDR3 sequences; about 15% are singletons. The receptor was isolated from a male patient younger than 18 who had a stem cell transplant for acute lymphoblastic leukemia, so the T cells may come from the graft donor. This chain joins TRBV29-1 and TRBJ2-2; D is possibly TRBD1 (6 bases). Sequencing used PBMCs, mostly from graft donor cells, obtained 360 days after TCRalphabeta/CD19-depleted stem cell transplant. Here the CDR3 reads CSVWTQGNTGELFF. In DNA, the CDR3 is TGCAGCGTCTGGACACAGGGGAACACCGGGGAGCTGTTTTTT.